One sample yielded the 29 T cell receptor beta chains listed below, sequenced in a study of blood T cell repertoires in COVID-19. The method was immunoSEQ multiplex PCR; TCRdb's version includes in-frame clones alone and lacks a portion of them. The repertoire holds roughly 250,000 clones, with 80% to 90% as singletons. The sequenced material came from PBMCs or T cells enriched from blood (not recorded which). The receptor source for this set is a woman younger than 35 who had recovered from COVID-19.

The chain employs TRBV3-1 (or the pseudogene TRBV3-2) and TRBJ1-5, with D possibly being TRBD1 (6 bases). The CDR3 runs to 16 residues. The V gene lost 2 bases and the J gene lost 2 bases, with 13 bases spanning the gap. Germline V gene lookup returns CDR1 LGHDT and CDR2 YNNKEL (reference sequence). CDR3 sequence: CASSQTGLEGNQPQHF. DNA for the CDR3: TGTGCCAGCAGCCAAACAGGGTTGGAGGGCAATCAGCCCCAGCATTTT.

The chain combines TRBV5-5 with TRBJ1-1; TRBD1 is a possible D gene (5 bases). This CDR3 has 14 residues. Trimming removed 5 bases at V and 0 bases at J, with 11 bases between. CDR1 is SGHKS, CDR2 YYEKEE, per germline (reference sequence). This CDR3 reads CASSYQDMNTEAFF. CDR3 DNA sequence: TGTGCCAGCAGTTATCAGGACATGAACACTGAAGCTTTCTTT.

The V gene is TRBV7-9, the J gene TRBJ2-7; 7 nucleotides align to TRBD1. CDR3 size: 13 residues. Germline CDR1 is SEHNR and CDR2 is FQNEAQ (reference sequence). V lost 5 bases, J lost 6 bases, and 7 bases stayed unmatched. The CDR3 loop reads CASSPRDRSEQYF. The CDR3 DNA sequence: TGTGCCAGCAGCCCCCGGGACAGAAGCGAGCAGTACTTC.

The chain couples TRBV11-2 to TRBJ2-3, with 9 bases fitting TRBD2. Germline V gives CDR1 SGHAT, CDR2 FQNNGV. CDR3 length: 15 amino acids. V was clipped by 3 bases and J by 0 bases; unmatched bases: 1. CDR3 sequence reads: CASSLRGGSTDTQYF. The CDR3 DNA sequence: TGTGCCAGCAGCTTGCGGGGGGGAAGCACAGATACGCAGTATTTT.

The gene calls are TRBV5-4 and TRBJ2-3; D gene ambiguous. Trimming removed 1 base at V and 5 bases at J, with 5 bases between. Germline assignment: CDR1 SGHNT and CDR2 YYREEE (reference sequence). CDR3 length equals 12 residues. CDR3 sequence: CASSLQQDTQYF. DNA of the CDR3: TGTGCCAGCAGCTTGCAACAAGATACGCAGTATTTT.

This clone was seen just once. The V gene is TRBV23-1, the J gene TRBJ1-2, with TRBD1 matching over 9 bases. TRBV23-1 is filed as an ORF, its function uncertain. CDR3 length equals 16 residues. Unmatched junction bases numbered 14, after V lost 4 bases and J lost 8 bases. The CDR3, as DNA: TGCGCCAGCAGTCCCGGGACAGGGCTATACGGGGACGGCTACACCTTC. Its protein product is CASSPGTGLYGDGYTF.

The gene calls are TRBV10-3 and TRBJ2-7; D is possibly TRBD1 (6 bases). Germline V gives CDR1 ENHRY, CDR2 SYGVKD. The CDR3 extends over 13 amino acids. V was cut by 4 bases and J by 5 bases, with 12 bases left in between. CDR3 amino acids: CAISARGQDEQYF. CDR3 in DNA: TGTGCCATCAGTGCCAGGGGTCAGGACGAGCAGTACTTC.

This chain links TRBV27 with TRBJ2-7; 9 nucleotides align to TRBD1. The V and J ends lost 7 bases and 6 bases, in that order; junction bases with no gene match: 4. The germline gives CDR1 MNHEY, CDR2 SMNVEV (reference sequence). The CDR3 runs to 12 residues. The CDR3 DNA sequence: TGTGCCAGCACGACAGGGGGAGGCGAGCAGTACTTC. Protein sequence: CASTTGGGEQYF.

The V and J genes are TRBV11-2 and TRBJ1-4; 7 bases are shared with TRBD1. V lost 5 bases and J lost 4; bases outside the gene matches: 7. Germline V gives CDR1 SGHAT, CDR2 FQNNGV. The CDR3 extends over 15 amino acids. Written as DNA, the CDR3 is TGTGCCAGCAGCAGAGACGGACAGGTTAATGAAAAACTGTTTTTT. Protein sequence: CASSRDGQVNEKLFF.

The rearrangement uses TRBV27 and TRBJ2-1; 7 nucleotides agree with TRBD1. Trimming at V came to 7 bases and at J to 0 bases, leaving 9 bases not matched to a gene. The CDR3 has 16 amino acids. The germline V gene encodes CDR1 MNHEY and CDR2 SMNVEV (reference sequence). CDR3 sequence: CASIPVGDSSYNEQFF. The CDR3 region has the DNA TGTGCCAGCATCCCCGTGGGGGACAGCTCCTACAATGAGCAGTTCTTC.

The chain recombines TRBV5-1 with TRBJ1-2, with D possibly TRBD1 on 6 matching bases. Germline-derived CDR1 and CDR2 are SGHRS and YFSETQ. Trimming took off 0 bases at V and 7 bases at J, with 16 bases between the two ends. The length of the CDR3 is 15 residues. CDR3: CASSLDLGALLGYTF. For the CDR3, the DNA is TGCGCCAGCAGCTTGGATCTGGGGGCTCTCCTTGGCTACACCTTC.

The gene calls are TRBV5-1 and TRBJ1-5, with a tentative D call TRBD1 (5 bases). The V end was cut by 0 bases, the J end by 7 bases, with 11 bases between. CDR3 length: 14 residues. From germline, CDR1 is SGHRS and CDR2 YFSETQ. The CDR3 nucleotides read TGCGCCAGCAGCTTGGATACAGGAGGGCAGCCCCAGCATTTT. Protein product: CASSLDTGGQPQHF.

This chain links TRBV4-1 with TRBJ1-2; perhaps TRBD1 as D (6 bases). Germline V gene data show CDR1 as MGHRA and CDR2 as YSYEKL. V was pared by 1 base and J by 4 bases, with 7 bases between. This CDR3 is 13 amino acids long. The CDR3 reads CASSQAGAYGYTF. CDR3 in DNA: TGCGCCAGCAGCCAAGCAGGGGCCTATGGCTACACCTTC.

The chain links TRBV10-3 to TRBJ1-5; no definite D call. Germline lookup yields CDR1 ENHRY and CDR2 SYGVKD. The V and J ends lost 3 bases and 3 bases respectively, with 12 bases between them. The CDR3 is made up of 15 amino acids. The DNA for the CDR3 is TGTGCCATCAGTGAAAATCCAGGTCACAATCAGCCCCAGCATTTT. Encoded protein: CAISENPGHNQPQHF.

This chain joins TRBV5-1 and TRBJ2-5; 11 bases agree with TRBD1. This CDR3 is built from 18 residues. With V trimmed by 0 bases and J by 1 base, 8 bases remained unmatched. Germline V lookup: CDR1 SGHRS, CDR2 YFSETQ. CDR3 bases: TGCGCCAGCAGCTTGGGCGTAGCGGGACAGGGGGTCCAAGAGACCCAGTACTTC. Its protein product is CASSLGVAGQGVQETQYF.

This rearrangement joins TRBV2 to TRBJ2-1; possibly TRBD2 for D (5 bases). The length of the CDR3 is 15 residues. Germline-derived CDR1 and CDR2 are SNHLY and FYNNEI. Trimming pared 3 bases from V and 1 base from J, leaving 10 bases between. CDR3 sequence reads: CASSDAGDSYNEQFF. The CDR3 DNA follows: TGTGCCAGCAGTGATGCCGGGGATTCCTACAATGAGCAGTTCTTC.

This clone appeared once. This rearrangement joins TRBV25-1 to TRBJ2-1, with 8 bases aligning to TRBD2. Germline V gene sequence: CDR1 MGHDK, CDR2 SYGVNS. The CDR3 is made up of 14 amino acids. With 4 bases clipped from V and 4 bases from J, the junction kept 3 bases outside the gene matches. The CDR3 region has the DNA TGTGCCAGCAGTGCTCGCGGGGGGTACAATGAGCAGTTCTTC. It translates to CASSARGGYNEQFF.

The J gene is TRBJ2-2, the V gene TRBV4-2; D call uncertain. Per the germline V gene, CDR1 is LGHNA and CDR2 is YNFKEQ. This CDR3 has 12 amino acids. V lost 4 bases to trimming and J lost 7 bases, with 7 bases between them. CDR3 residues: CASSRGYGELFF. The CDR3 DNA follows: TGTGCCAGCAGCCGCGGTTACGGGGAGCTGTTTTTT.

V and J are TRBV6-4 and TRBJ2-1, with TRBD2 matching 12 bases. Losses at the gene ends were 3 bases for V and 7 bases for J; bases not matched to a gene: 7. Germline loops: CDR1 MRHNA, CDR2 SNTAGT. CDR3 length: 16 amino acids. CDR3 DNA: TGTGCCAGCAGTGAGGGCCTAGCGGGGGGGCCTAATGAGCAGTTCTTC. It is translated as CASSEGLAGGPNEQFF.

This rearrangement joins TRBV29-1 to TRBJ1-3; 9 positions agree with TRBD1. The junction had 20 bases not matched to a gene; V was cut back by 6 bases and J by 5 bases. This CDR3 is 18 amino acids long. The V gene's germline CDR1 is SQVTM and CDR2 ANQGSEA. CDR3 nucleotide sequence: TGCAGCGTGCGCCGGGACAGGGTTGTTCTAGTTGTTAGAAACACCATATATTTT. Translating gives CSVRRDRVVLVVRNTIYF.

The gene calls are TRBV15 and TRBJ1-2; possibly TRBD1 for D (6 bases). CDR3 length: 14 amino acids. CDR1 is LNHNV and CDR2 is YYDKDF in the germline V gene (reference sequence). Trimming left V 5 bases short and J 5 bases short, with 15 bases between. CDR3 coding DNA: TGTGCCACCAGCTCCCTGCGGACAGAATATGGCTACACCTTC. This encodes CATSSLRTEYGYTF. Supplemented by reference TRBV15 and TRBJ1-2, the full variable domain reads DAMVIQNPRYQVTQFGKPVTLSCSQTLNHNVMYWYQQKSSQAPKLLFHYYDKDFNNEADTPDNFQSRRPNTSFCFLDIRSPGLGDTAMYLCATSSLRTEYGYTFGSGTRLTVV.

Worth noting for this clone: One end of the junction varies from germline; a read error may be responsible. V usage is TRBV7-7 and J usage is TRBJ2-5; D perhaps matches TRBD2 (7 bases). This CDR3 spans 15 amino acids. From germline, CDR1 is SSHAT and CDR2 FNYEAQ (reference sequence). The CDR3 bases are TGTGCTAGCAGCGTCGGCGGGGGCCCGCAAGAGACCCAGTACTTC. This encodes CASSVGGGPQETQYF.

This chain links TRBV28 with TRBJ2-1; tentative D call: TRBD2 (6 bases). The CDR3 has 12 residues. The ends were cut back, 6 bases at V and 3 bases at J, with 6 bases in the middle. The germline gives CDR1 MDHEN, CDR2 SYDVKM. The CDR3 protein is CASREGYNEQFF. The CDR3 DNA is TGTGCCAGCAGGGAGGGCTACAATGAGCAGTTCTTC.

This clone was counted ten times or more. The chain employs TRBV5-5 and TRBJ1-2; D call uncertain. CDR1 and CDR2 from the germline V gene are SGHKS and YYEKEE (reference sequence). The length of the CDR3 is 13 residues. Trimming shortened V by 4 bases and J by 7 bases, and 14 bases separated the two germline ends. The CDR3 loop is CASSRPGYGGYTF. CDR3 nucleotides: TGTGCCAGCAGCCGTCCGGGGTACGGTGGCTACACCTTC.

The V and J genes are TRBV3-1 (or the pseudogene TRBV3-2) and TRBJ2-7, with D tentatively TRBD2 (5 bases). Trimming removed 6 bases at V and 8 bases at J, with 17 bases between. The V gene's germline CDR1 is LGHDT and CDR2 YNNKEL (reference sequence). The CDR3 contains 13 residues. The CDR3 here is CASSPSDGNKQYF. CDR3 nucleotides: TGTGCCAGCAGTCCAAGTGACGGGAACAAGCAGTACTTC.

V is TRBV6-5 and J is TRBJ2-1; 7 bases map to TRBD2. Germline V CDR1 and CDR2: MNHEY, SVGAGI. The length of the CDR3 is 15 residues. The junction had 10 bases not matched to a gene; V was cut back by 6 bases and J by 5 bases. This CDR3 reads CASSRAGIFHNEQFF. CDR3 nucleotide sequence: TGTGCCAGCAGCCGAGCGGGGATTTTCCACAATGAGCAGTTCTTC.

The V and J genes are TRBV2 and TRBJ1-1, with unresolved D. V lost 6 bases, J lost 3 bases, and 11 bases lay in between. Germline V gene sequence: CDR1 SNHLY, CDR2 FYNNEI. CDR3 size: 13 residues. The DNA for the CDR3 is TGTGCCAGCAGCCGAGAATTAGACACTGAAGCTTTCTTT. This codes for CASSRELDTEAFF.

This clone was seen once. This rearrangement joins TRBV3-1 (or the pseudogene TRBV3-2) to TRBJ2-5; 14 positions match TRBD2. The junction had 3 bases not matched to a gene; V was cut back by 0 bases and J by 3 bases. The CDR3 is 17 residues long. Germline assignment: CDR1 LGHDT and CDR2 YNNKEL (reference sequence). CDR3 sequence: CASSQEPGLAGEETQYF. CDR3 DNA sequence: TGTGCCAGCAGCCAAGAGCCGGGACTAGCGGGGGAAGAGACCCAGTACTTC.

The CDR3 nucleotides are TGTGCCAGTAGTATGACTAGCGGGGGAGGAAATGAGCAGTTCTTC. It encodes CASSMTSGGGNEQFF. J is TRBJ2-1 and V is TRBV19; 12 bases are a match to TRBD2. The CDR3 is 15 residues long. V lost 3 bases and J lost 7; bases outside the gene matches: 4. Per the germline V gene, CDR1 is LNHDA and CDR2 is SQIVND (reference sequence).